This TCR beta chain was captured by sequencing in a study of blood T cell repertoires in COVID-19. Study information: There were acute and convalescent COVID-19 samples, and they came from the United States, Italy and Spain. T cells, B-cell-depleted T cells, or PBMCs provided the cDNA or gDNA that served as material.

Original handling: Amplification with reference gene primers provided the estimates of nucleated cell counts. Clones were sequenced by immunoSEQ multiplex PCR, and TCRdb holds only the in-frame ones, with some missing. For V, J and clone size, that table is used; D and trimming come from the DNA. Here the sample spans some 76,000 clones, approximately 80% being singletons. Sequenced material: peripheral blood. The sequence derives from a man aged 50-59 years with acute or convalescent COVID-19.

In nucleotides, the CDR3 is TGTGCCAGCAGCAAAGAGGAGGGGTCATATGGCTACACCTTC. Residues: CASSKEEGSYGYTF. The chain recombines TRBV9 with TRBJ1-2; D perhaps matches TRBD1 (5 bases). V lost 4 bases and J lost 5, with 15 bases in between. The CDR3 has 14 residues. Germline V gene sequence: CDR1 SGDLS, CDR2 YYNGEE.